Following are 4 T cell receptor beta chains from one sample sequenced in a study of PD-1 blockade in classical Hodgkin lymphoma (dated by TCRdb to about 2020). Read against the paper, the sample's time point label means: cycle 4 day 1 (C4D1), after five to seven weeks of nivolumab. All trial patients had relapsed after autologous stem cell transplantation, with cohorts A, B and C differing in prior brentuximab vedotin exposure. Magnetic negative selection with a Miltenyi CD4+ T cell isolation kit was used to purify CD4+ T cells from thawed PBMCs. Library preparation used the immunoSEQ multiplex PCR assay. TCRdb re-hosts the immuneACCESS table, in-frame sequences only. Its copies lack some clones; in the studies checked, an unresolved V gene accounts for under half of them, and the cause for the rest is not known. Counted in this sample were 25,000 to 35,000 clones; 70% to 85% of them appeared once. The ten largest make up around 0.56% of the sample.

The sample was CD4+ T cells from blood, taken before the fourth cycle of nivolumab. The receptor set was obtained from a human donor with classical Hodgkin lymphoma.

By share, this clone ranks as medium-sized. J is TRBJ2-5 and V is TRBV6-5; 12 nucleotides agree with TRBD2. The ends lost 5 bases at V and 6 bases at J; junction bases unmatched: 4. The CDR3 sequence is 14 residues long. Germline values: CDR1 MNHEY, CDR2 SVGAGI. The CDR3 region is CASSPTSGGKTQYF. The CDR3 DNA reads as TGTGCCAGCAGTCCGACTAGCGGGGGAAAGACCCAGTACTTC.

This clone was counted a single time. CDR3 in DNA: TGTGCCATCAGTGACAGGGGCTCTGGAAACACCATATATTTT. Amino acids: CAISDRGSGNTIYF. The V and J genes are TRBV10-3 and TRBJ1-3; tentatively, D is TRBD1 (6 bases). The germline V gene encodes CDR1 ENHRY and CDR2 SYGVKD. The V gene lost 3 bases and the J gene lost 0 bases, with 6 bases spanning the gap. This CDR3 is 14 amino acids long.

The V call is TRBV18, the J call TRBJ2-3; the D gene is possibly TRBD2 (5 bases). CDR3 size: 15 residues. The V end lost 0 bases, the J end lost 4 bases, and 11 bases lay between the germline ends. The V gene's germline CDR1 is KGHSH and CDR2 LQKENI. CDR3 sequence: CASSPPSGKPDTQYF. As DNA, the CDR3 is TGTGCCAGCTCACCACCAAGCGGAAAGCCAGATACGCAGTATTTT.

The CDR3 region is CASSIGREVSNEQFF. The DNA of the CDR3 is TGTGCCAGTAGTATAGGGCGGGAGGTATCCAATGAGCAGTTCTTC. The chain joins TRBV19 to TRBJ2-1; 8 bases agree with TRBD2. CDR1 and CDR2 from the germline V gene are LNHDA and SQIVND (reference sequence). The V gene end was trimmed by 1 base and the J gene end by 6 bases; junction bases not matched to a gene: 5. The CDR3 sequence is 15 residues long.